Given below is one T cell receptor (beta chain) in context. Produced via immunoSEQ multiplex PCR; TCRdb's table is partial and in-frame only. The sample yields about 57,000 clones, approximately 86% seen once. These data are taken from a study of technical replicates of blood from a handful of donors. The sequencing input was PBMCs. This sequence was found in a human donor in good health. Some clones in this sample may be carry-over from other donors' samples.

This chain's CDR3 is CASSFGGLRFNYGYTF. For the CDR3, the DNA is TGTGCCAGCAGCTTTGGGGGGTTAAGGTTTAACTATGGCTACACCTTC. The gene calls are TRBV5-6 and TRBJ1-2, with D tentatively TRBD1 (5 bases). The CDR3 has 16 amino acids. The germline V gene has CDR1 SGHDT and CDR2 YYEEEE. Trimming took off 2 bases at V and 1 base at J, with 15 bases between the two ends.